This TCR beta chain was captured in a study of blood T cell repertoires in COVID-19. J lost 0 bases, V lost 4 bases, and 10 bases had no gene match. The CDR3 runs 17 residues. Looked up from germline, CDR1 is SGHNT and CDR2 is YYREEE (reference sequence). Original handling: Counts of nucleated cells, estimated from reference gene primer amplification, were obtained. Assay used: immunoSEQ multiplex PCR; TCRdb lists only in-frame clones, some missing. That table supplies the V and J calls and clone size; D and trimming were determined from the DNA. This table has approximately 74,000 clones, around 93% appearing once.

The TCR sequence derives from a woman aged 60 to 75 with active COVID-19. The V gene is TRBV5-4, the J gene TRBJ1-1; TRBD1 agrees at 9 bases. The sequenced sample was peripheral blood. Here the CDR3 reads CASSRDRAVGMNTEAFF. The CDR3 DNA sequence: TGTGCCAGCAGCCGGGACAGGGCCGTAGGGATGAACACTGAAGCTTTCTTT. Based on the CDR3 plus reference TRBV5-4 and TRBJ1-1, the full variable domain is ETGVTQSPTHLIKTRGQQVTLRCSSQSGHNTVSWYQQALGQGPQFIFQYYREEENGRGNFPPRFSGLQFPNYSSELNVNALELDDSALYLCASSRDRAVGMNTEAFFGQGTRLTVV.